The clone carrying this TCR beta chain has more than one count but fewer than ten. V was trimmed by 0 bases and J by 16 bases, leaving 11 bases between them. Germline loops: CDR1 SGHDT, CDR2 YYEEEE. The CDR3 sequence is 11 residues long. This entry comes from a study of identical twins. MiXCR, run by TCRdb on the 5' RACE reads, gives a single entry per CDR3 protein. The sample shows under 900,000 distinct CDR3 sequences, 15% to 20% of them seen only once. Another study also made use of these data, one on T cells expressing NK-cell markers. That investigation notes: According to the study, TCR beta repertoires originated from sorted CD3+CD56+NKG2C+, CD3+CD56+NKG2C- and CD3+CD56-NKG2C+ T cells. Sequenced donors, eight in total, included seven who were HCMV-seropositive and one who was seronegative. The share of CD8+ T cells held by dominant NKG2C+ clonotypes was about 1.0-8% in about 6 donors.

The chain has TRBV5-6 and TRBJ2-1; the D gene is possibly TRBD2 (5 bases). The receptor was derived from a woman in her late teens or twenties in good health. Sequencing used PBMCs. CDR3 nucleotides: TGTGCCAGCAGCTTGGGGGGAGTGGGATTCTTC. Translation gives CASSLGGVGFF.